This entry concerns a single T cell receptor beta chain. Its antigen is not identified. Stated treatment: oral pan-JAK inhibitor, 5-10 mg twice daily. Those with alopecia areata gave lesional scalp punch biopsies and peripheral blood. V was trimmed by 5 bases and J by 0 bases, leaving 7 bases between them. CDR1 and CDR2 (germline): SEHNR, FQNEAQ (reference sequence). The CDR3 totals 14 residues. The sample comes from a study of CD8+ T cells in alopecia areata. Study outcomes and limitations: Researchers say the link of baseline CD8+ expansion to response remains uncertain, with one nonresponder. Many expanded lesional clones persisted in scalp and blood during tofacitinib treatment.

Sequencing templates came from extracted RNA that was reverse transcribed into cDNA. Profiled with immunoSEQ multiplex PCR; TCRdb holds only in-frame clones, not every one. The sample has roughly 220,000 clones, more than 60% seen once. V and J are TRBV7-9 and TRBJ1-4; D may be TRBD1 (5 bases). This clonotype was sampled from a human donor with alopecia areata. The sample consisted of CD4+ T cells sorted from blood, taken between weeks 43 and 45, from a patient treated with tofacitinib. The CDR3 DNA is TGTGCCAGCAGCCTGGGGGCAACTAATGAAAAACTGTTTTTT. Encoded protein: CASSLGATNEKLFF. Complete variable domain (other parts from reference TRBV7-9 and TRBJ1-4): DTGVSQNPRHKITKRGQNVTFRCDPISEHNRLYWYRQTLGQGPEFLTYFQNEAQLEKSRLLSDRFSAERPKGSFSTLEIQRTEQGDSAMYLCASSLGATNEKLFFGSGTQLSVL.